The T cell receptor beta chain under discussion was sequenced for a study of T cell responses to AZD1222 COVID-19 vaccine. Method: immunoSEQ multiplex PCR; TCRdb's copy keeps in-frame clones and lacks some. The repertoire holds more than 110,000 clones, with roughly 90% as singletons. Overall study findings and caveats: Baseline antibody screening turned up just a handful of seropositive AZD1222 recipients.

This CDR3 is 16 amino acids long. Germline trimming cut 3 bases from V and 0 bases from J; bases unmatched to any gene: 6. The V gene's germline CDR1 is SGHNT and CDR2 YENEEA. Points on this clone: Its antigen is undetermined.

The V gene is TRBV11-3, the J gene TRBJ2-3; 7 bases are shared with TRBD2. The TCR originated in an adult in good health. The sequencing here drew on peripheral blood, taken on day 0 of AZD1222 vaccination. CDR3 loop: CASSFDGTISTDTQYF. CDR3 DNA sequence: TGTGCCAGCAGCTTTGACGGGACTATTAGCACAGATACGCAGTATTTT.